This T cell receptor (beta chain) comes out of a study of CD8 T cells in Susac syndrome (dated by TCRdb to the late 2010s). The study in broad terms: Repertoire sequencing was used to test whether CD8+ T cell activation and differentiation in Susac syndrome was antigen driven.

Peripheral blood CD8+ and CD4+ T cells from healthy donors, Susac syndrome patients and multiple sclerosis patients were profiled by high-throughput TCR beta sequencing. Healthy donors were included as age- and sex-matched controls. CD8+ TEMRA cells were enriched by FACS, while bulk CD8+ and CD4+ T cells were purified by magnetic negative isolation. Blood was drawn into EDTA tubes, processed within 24 hours, and PBMCs were isolated by density gradient centrifugation. PBMCs destined for TCR sequencing were cryopreserved in liquid nitrogen and later thawed in a 37 °C water bath. Purity of sorted or isolated CD4+, CD8+ and CD8+ TEMRA cells was at least 90%. Points on this clonotype: Its antigen remains unidentified. No much larger clone exists at a distance of one base, and base qualities are not known.

RNA was extracted with the RNeasy kit and 0.5 to 1 ug was reverse transcribed using random hexamers. The immunoSEQ multiplex PCR assay, which covers 54 Vbeta and 13 Jbeta segments, was used to amplify TCR beta CDR3 regions. Bias from PCR amplification was corrected by using a synthetic template baseline for primer optimization and for computational correction. Per the authors' processing: Reads were annotated to V, D and J genes per IMGT and analyzed with immunoSEQ Analyzer, keeping only productive sequences. Clonality was computed as one minus Shannon entropy normalized by log2 of the number of productive unique sequences. Public and private clones were assessed among the 100 most prevalent clones of each patient and control. Clones were defined as Susac-specific when absent from the healthy and MS cohorts, from 1,000 to 1,100 published viral clones and from other ImmuneACCESS disease sequences. TCRdb reran the public reads through fastp at Q25 and MiXCR, keeping productive beta chains. Identical CDR3 proteins give one entry, which carries the most common genes and DNA. TCRdb's processing, not the authors' own work, is the source of the V and J calls. The sample table contains roughly 180,000 distinct CDR3 sequences; only one count was recorded for approximately 94% of them. The ten largest clones represent approximately 0.098% of the sample.

The germline V gene (reference sequence) yields LNHNV for CDR1 and YYDKDF for CDR2. Relative to germline, V is missing 4 bases and J is missing 5 bases, with 9 bases of the junction outside any gene match. Spanning cysteine to phenylalanine, the CDR3 consists of 15 amino acids. Only the CDR3 part of the read is kept: 45 bases, read in frame from the first base. Study-wide conclusions, independent of this receptor: The study acknowledged that relatively few individuals were included in the TCR sequencing and HLA analysis.

The receptor comes from a human donor in good health. The sample consisted of CD4+ T cells from PBMCs. The chain joins TRBV15 to TRBJ2-7; TRBD1 agrees with 9 junctional bases. DNA sequence: TGTGCCACCAGCAAAAGGGACAGGGCTCGGGACGAGCAGTACTTC. It is translated as CATSKRDRARDEQYF.